The clone carrying this T cell receptor (beta chain) was found many times. Its antigen remains unknown. This sample was included in a study of molecular identifiers for immune sequencing clone quantification. Trimming left V 1 base short and J 1 base short, with 10 bases between. Germline V gene sequence: CDR1 SEHNR, CDR2 FQNEAQ (reference sequence). CDR3 size: 15 residues. One entry per CDR3 protein, called by TCRdb with MiXCR from the PCR reads. The sample lists approximately 680,000 distinct CDR3 sequences; around 25% were seen once. Using a CD8+CD4-CCR7+CD45RA+ phenotype, naive CD8 T cells were sorted. Broader study findings: In naive cells, under 1% of molecules belonged to clones above 20 RNA copies, against over 98% in effector cells.

The clonotype was recovered from a human donor in good health. Some libraries in this study had Jurkat cell RNA spiked in. Material: naive CD8+ T cells from blood, with Jurkat cell RNA spiked in. As for subset: FACS-sorted CD8+CD4-CCR7+CD45RA+ naive T cells. V usage is TRBV7-9 and J usage is TRBJ1-1; tentative D call: TRBD1 (6 bases). The CDR3 region has the DNA TGTGCCAGCAGCTTAGGTGGGGGACAGAACACTGAAGCTTTCTTT. Its protein product is CASSLGGGQNTEAFF.